The 21 T cell receptor beta chains below come from one sample, sequenced in a study of blood T cell repertoires in COVID-19 (dated by TCRdb to the early 2020s). Receptor libraries were prepared by the immunoSEQ multiplex PCR assay. This is the immuneACCESS table as TCRdb keeps it, with only in-frame sequences that have V and J called. A part of the clones is gone; compared with another copy, unresolved V genes explain less than half, and the rest is unexplained. Recorded for this sample are roughly 75,000 clones; 85% of them occurred a single time. Of the sample, around a tenth falls within the top ten clones. Sample: peripheral blood. The receptors shown here come from a man aged 45-65 years with COVID-19, enrolled during active disease.

The sample holds one count of this clone. The chain has TRBV14 and TRBJ2-1; 14 nucleotides agree with TRBD2. V dropped 4 bases and J dropped 9; count of bases not matched to a gene: 8. CDR1 SGHDN and CDR2 FVKESK come from the germline V gene. The CDR3 is 16 residues long. CDR3 DNA: TGTGCCAGCAGCCGGGCCCGACTAGCGGGAGGGAGTGAGCAGTTCTTC. This gives the protein CASSRARLAGGSEQFF. The entire variable domain, with the rest obtained from reference TRBV14 and TRBJ2-1, is as follows: EAGVTQFPSHSVIEKGQTVTLRCDPISGHDNLYWYRRVMGKEIKFLLHFVKESKQDESGMPNNRFLAERTGGTYSTLKVQPAELEDSGVYFCASSRARLAGGSEQFFGPGTRLTVL.

This chain connects TRBV28 to TRBJ1-1; D may be TRBD1 (6 bases). Trimming pared 5 bases from V and 6 bases from J, leaving 16 bases between. CDR1 MDHEN and CDR2 SYDVKM come from the germline V gene. The CDR3 covers 14 residues. DNA for the CDR3: TGTGCCAGCAGTAATAGCGACAGGCGCGCTGAAGCTTTCTTT. Protein product: CASSNSDRRAEAFF.

The rearrangement links TRBV7-2 to TRBJ2-2; D may be TRBD2 (6 bases). The ends were cut back, 4 bases at V and 4 bases at J, with 16 bases in the middle. Germline CDR1 reads SGHTA; CDR2 reads FQGNSA. The CDR3 has 16 amino acids. The CDR3 coding sequence is TGTGCCAGCAGCTACCTCGGGACTCCTCCCACCGGGGAGCTGTTTTTT. Translated, it gives CASSYLGTPPTGELFF.

The chain is built from TRBV9 and TRBJ2-7; 8 bases are a match to TRBD2. V lost 1 base to trimming and J lost 3 bases; unmatched junction nucleotides: 6. Per germline, CDR1 SGDLS and CDR2 YYNGEE. The CDR3 is 15 residues long. The CDR3 DNA sequence: TGTGCCAGCAGCGTATCGGGGGGGATAGGCTACGAGCAGTACTTC. Encoded protein: CASSVSGGIGYEQYF.

V is TRBV3-1 (or the pseudogene TRBV3-2) and J is TRBJ2-3; 8 bases match TRBD2. Losses at the gene ends were 0 bases for V and 3 bases for J; bases not matched to a gene: 14. CDR1 LGHDT and CDR2 YNNKEL come from the germline V gene (reference sequence). The CDR3 spans 19 residues. CDR3 coding DNA: TGTGCCAGCAGCCAAGATCGGGGCGGGGGGCGAGTTGGGACAGATACGCAGTATTTT. Its protein product is CASSQDRGGGRVGTDTQYF.

The chain employs TRBV13 and TRBJ1-5; D unresolved. V was shortened by 5 bases and J by 4 bases, with 6 bases between the two germline ends. The V gene's germline CDR1 is PRHDT and CDR2 FYEKMQ (reference sequence). This CDR3 region has 12 residues. CDR3 bases: TGTGCCAGCAGCCGGTTTAATCAGCCCCAGCATTTT. Amino acids: CASSRFNQPQHF.

This rearrangement joins TRBV20-1 to TRBJ2-5; 7 positions match TRBD1. V was clipped by 5 bases and J by 4 bases; unmatched bases: 10. This CDR3 contains 14 residues. Germline V gene lookup returns CDR1 DFQATT and CDR2 SNEGSKA (reference sequence). The CDR3 bases are TGCAGTGCTGGTGGACAGGACACTGGAGAGACCCAGTACTTC. This sequence encodes CSAGGQDTGETQYF.

The rearrangement uses TRBV2 and TRBJ1-2, with 7 bases aligning to TRBD1. J was trimmed by 2 bases and V by 7 bases; bases with no gene match: 7. CDR3 length: 14 residues. Germline loops: CDR1 SNHLY, CDR2 FYNNEI. The CDR3: CASTSVRGNYGYTF. The CDR3 DNA follows: TGTGCCAGCACTTCGGTCAGGGGGAACTATGGCTACACCTTC.

The chain uses TRBV13 and TRBJ2-2, with TRBD2 matching over 9 bases. The length of the CDR3 is 19 residues. With 0 bases clipped from V and 3 bases from J, the junction kept 11 bases outside the gene matches. The V gene's germline CDR1 is PRHDT and CDR2 FYEKMQ (reference sequence). The CDR3 here is CASSLGGVRVAGDTGELFF. The DNA for the CDR3 is TGTGCCAGCAGCTTAGGTGGTGTACGCGTAGCGGGAGACACCGGGGAGCTGTTTTTT.

The rearrangement links TRBV12-3 or TRBV12-4 to TRBJ1-1, with D perhaps matching TRBD1 (5 bases). CDR3 length: 13 amino acids. Trimming left V 6 bases short and J 1 base short, with 9 bases between. The CDR3 is CASRQDRNTEAFF. In nucleotides, the CDR3 is TGTGCCAGCAGGCAAGACAGGAACACTGAAGCTTTCTTT.

The V call is TRBV4-3, the J call TRBJ2-1, with 10 bases that match TRBD2. Germline CDR1 and CDR2: LGHNA and YSLEER. The CDR3 spans 17 residues. Trimming took 0 bases from V and 4 from J; bases not matched to a gene: 6. CDR3 in amino acids: CASSQDLAGGLYNEQFF. CDR3 coding DNA: TGCGCCAGCAGCCAAGACTTAGCGGGAGGTTTGTACAATGAGCAGTTCTTC.

As to this clone: The sample contains more than one DNA sequence encoding this CDR3. This chain connects TRBV18 to TRBJ1-2, with D possibly matching TRBD1 (6 bases). The CDR3 runs 12 residues. Germline CDR1 and CDR2: KGHSH and LQKENI. V was shortened by 2 bases and J by 8 bases, with 9 bases between the two germline ends. This CDR3 reads CASSPNRDGYTF. CDR3 nucleotides: TGTGCCAGCTCACCAAACAGGGACGGCTACACCTTC.

This clone was seen just once. The gene calls are TRBV7-9 and TRBJ2-3, with TRBD2 matching 11 bases. The CDR3 spans 16 residues. Trimming at V came to 0 bases and at J to 6 bases, leaving 5 bases not matched to a gene. Germline CDR1 SEHNR, CDR2 FQNEAQ (reference sequence). CDR3 bases: TGTGCCAGCAGCTTAGCTACTAGCGGGAGTTCGGATACGCAGTATTTT. Residues: CASSLATSGSSDTQYF. Variable domain in full (rest from reference TRBV7-9 and TRBJ2-3): DTGVSQNPRHKITKRGQNVTFRCDPISEHNRLYWYRQTLGQGPEFLTYFQNEAQLEKSRLLSDRFSAERPKGSFSTLEIQRTEQGDSAMYLCASSLATSGSSDTQYFGPGTRLTVL.

The chain is built from TRBV6-1 and TRBJ2-2; tentatively, D is TRBD1 (5 bases). The CDR3 consists of 16 residues. The germline V and J ends were trimmed by 4 bases and 4 bases, with 16 bases remaining between them. CDR1 MNHNS and CDR2 SASEGT come from the germline V gene. The CDR3 bases are TGTGCCAGCAGTGTCCCGGGCCCCAGGGTCACCGGGGAGCTGTTTTTT. Amino acids: CASSVPGPRVTGELFF.

The V call is TRBV28, the J call TRBJ1-1; 7 bases match TRBD1. This CDR3 is 16 amino acids long. The V gene's germline CDR1 is MDHEN and CDR2 SYDVKM. V gave up 6 bases and J gave up 4 bases; unmatched junction bases: 14. The CDR3 protein is CASRGEQGLWGTEAFF. The CDR3 DNA follows: TGTGCCAGCAGGGGCGAACAGGGGCTTTGGGGCACTGAAGCTTTCTTT. The entire variable domain, with the rest obtained from reference TRBV28 and TRBJ1-1, is as follows: DVKVTQSSRYLVKRTGEKVFLECVQDMDHENMFWYRQDPGLGLRLIYFSYDVKMKEKGDIPEGYSVSREKKERFSLILESASTNQTSMYLCASRGEQGLWGTEAFFGQGTRLTVV.

The V and J genes are TRBV6-5 and TRBJ2-7, with TRBD2 as a possible D gene (5 bases). Germline-derived CDR1 and CDR2 are MNHEY and SVGAGI. This CDR3 contains 12 residues. Trimming pared 8 bases from V and 0 bases from J, leaving 8 bases between. CDR3 sequence (DNA): TGTGCCAGCCGGCGGGCCTCCTACGAGCAGTACTTC. Residues: CASRRASYEQYF.

The CDR3 nucleotides read TGTGCCAGCAGTTTTGGGCTAGCGGGGCTCCTCTCCTACAATGAGCAGTTCTTC. It is translated as CASSFGLAGLLSYNEQFF. This chain connects TRBV28 to TRBJ2-1, with 9 bases identical to TRBD2. With 3 bases clipped from V and 0 bases from J, the junction kept 9 bases outside the gene matches. The germline gives CDR1 MDHEN, CDR2 SYDVKM. This CDR3 contains 18 residues.

V and J are TRBV27 and TRBJ2-2; 10 bases line up with TRBD2. CDR1 is MNHEY and CDR2 is SMNVEV in the germline V gene (reference sequence). Trimming removed 6 bases from V and 6 bases from J; junction bases left unmatched: 13. The CDR3 contains 17 residues. In DNA, the CDR3 is TGTGCCAGCAGGGGGGGTGCAAGAAGCGGGAGGGCCGGGGAGCTGTTTTTT. It yields the protein CASRGGARSGRAGELFF.

The rearrangement uses TRBV4-3 and TRBJ1-1, with 8 bases that match TRBD1. Germline assignment: CDR1 LGHNA and CDR2 YSLEER. The ends lost 4 bases at V and 10 bases at J; junction bases unmatched: 8. This CDR3 is 13 amino acids long. The CDR3 region is CASSPTGVVGAFF. The CDR3 coding sequence is TGCGCCAGCAGCCCGACAGGGGTGGTTGGAGCTTTCTTT.

This clone was seen only once. The genes are TRBV5-5 and TRBJ2-2; D is perhaps TRBD1 (5 bases). The V end lost 2 bases, the J end lost 0 bases, and 8 bases lay between the germline ends. The CDR3 sequence is 15 residues long. Per the germline V gene, CDR1 is SGHKS and CDR2 is YYEKEE (reference sequence). The CDR3 nucleotides are TGTGCCAGCAGCTTAGCGACAGCGAACACCGGGGAGCTGTTTTTT. Translating it yields CASSLATANTGELFF.

The chain joins TRBV4-1 to TRBJ1-5, with D perhaps matching TRBD1 (5 bases). Trimming left V 0 bases short and J 4 bases short, with 13 bases between. The length of the CDR3 is 16 residues. The V gene's germline CDR1 is MGHRA and CDR2 YSYEKL. The CDR3: CASSQDSTAINQPQHF. In DNA form, the CDR3 reads TGCGCCAGCAGCCAAGATTCGACAGCAATTAATCAGCCCCAGCATTTT.